This T cell receptor (beta chain) was recovered during a study of blood T cell repertoires in COVID-19. The table came from immunoSEQ multiplex PCR; TCRdb's copy has only in-frame clones and leaves some out. The data show about 95,000 clones, around 85% seen once. Trimming removed 2 bases at V and 6 bases at J, with 19 bases between. The CDR3 is 16 residues long. Looked up from germline, CDR1 is LNHNV and CDR2 is YYDKDF (reference sequence). The TCR originated in a man of 80 years or more with active or convalescent COVID-19. Sequencing was performed on peripheral blood. This sequence joins TRBV15 and TRBJ1-2; maybe TRBD1 (5 bases). The chain's CDR3 is CATSRNLQGSSDGYTF. The CDR3 nucleotides are TGTGCCACCAGCAGAAACCTCCAGGGCTCTAGTGATGGCTACACCTTC.